This T cell receptor (beta chain) is from a study of T cells in Graves' hyperthyroidism and ophthalmopathy. Authors of the study amplified TCR beta CDR3 regions from RNA transcripts. RT-PCR in the first round (using the HTBI primer set) targeted the TCR CDR3. TCRdb called the multiplex PCR reads again in MiXCR, with one record for every CDR3 protein. Here the sample spans 600,000 to 850,000 distinct CDR3 sequences, roughly a sixth being singletons. As to this clonotype: Its antigen is unidentified.

Patients were excluded because of uncontrolled infection, other autoimmune disease, pregnancy or lactation. The blood sample predates any ophthalmopathy symptoms, coming from first hyperthyroidism diagnosis. PBMCs were derived from around 10 ml fresh peripheral blood. The CDR3 is 14 residues long. V was clipped by 0 bases and J by 8 bases, with 11 bases between them. Germline V gene data show CDR1 as SGHRS and CDR2 as YFSETQ. Study observations and caveats: Blood also held most thyroid clonotypes expanded beyond 0.001.

This sequence originates from a woman aged 45-60 years with Graves' hyperthyroidism that later progressed to Graves' ophthalmopathy. Material for sequencing was blood. The chain carries TRBV5-1 and TRBJ1-4; maybe TRBD1 (5 bases). Here the CDR3 DNA reads TGCGCCAGCAGCTTGGTAGGGGCAGAGGAAAAACTGTTTTTT. Translation: CASSLVGAEEKLFF.